This T cell receptor (beta chain) derives from a study of naive and memory T cell subsets. An oligonucleotide containing a UMI was ligated to the 3' end of TCR cDNA. The SP2 primer and nested alpha and beta constant region primers amplified ligated cDNA in four rounds. Using its own MiXCR run on the 5' RACE reads, TCRdb lists one record per CDR3 protein. The data contain more than 60,000 distinct CDR3 sequences, 6% to 8.5% of them singletons. This CDR3 is built from 13 residues. Trimming took off 4 bases at V and 4 bases at J, with 14 bases between the two ends. Germline V gene data show CDR1 as DFQATT and CDR2 as SNEGSKA (reference sequence). The sample holds many counts of this clonotype.

V usage is TRBV20-1 and J usage is TRBJ2-7; unclear D gene. This TCR derives from a female donor in good health. CDR3 in DNA: TGCAGTGCTATGGGCGGTCGTGGGTACGAGCAGTACTTC. Protein product: CSAMGGRGYEQYF.